Presented here are 30 T cell receptor beta chains from one specimen sequenced in a study of blood T cell repertoires in COVID-19. Sequencing was performed with immunoSEQ multiplex PCR; in TCRdb, only in-frame clones are kept and a portion is missing. The repertoire includes just over 250,000 clones, roughly 80% of them detected once, and 4.1% sits in the top ten. The specimen sequenced was PBMCs or T cells enriched from blood (not recorded which). These receptors were obtained from a man aged 25-45 years with acute COVID-19.

The chain recombines TRBV6-1 with TRBJ1-2; the D is unclear. Trimming cost V 2 bases and J 8 bases, with 6 bases left between them. The CDR3 spans 11 residues. Germline-derived CDR1 and CDR2 are MNHNS and SASEGT. CDR3 region: CASSEQFGYTF. The DNA of the CDR3 is TGTGCCAGCAGTGAACAGTTCGGCTACACCTTC.

This chain joins TRBV27 and TRBJ1-3; possibly TRBD1 for D (6 bases). Germline lookup yields CDR1 MNHEY and CDR2 SMNVEV (reference sequence). V was cut by 5 bases and J by 0 bases, with 11 bases left in between. The CDR3 covers 15 residues. CDR3 nucleotides: TGTGCCAGCAGTCCCCGGACAGACTCTGGAAACACCATATATTTT. Amino acids: CASSPRTDSGNTIYF.

This rearrangement joins TRBV7-2 to TRBJ2-5, with a weak D call TRBD1 (6 bases). The CDR3 sequence is 16 residues long. Between the trimmed V and J ends, which lost 4 bases and 4 bases, there was a span of 19 bases. Germline loops: CDR1 SGHTA, CDR2 FQGNSA. The CDR3 is CASSSQPQGMRETQYF. Here the CDR3 DNA reads TGTGCCAGCAGCTCACAACCCCAGGGGATGAGAGAGACCCAGTACTTC. The full variable domain, rest sourced from reference TRBV7-2 and TRBJ2-5, is GAGVSQSPSNKVTEKGKDVELRCDPISGHTALYWYRQSLGQGLEFLIYFQGNSAPDKSGLPSDRFSAERTGGSVSTLTIQRTQQEDSAVYLCASSSQPQGMRETQYFGPGTRLLVL.

This clone was observed a handful of times. This sequence joins TRBV5-1 and TRBJ2-1; weak D call: TRBD1 (6 bases). The CDR3 is made up of 13 amino acids. V lost 3 bases and J 9 bases, leaving 13 bases between the germline ends. Germline V lookup: CDR1 SGHRS, CDR2 YFSETQ. The CDR3 reads CASSSGPTGEQFF. In nucleotides, the CDR3 is TGCGCCAGCAGCTCGGGACCGACAGGTGAGCAGTTCTTC.

The chain recombines TRBV18 with TRBJ2-1; 8 nucleotides match TRBD1. V lost 1 base and J lost 0; bases outside the gene matches: 5. The germline CDR1 and CDR2 sequences are KGHSH and LQKENI. The CDR3 length is 17 residues. In DNA, the CDR3 is TGTGCCAGCTCACCACTTGGGACAGGCAGCTCCTACAATGAGCAGTTCTTC. Encoded protein: CASSPLGTGSSYNEQFF.

V gene TRBV29-1 combines with J gene TRBJ2-1; D not resolved. Germline lookup yields CDR1 SQVTM and CDR2 ANQGSEA. Trimming cost V 3 bases and J 7 bases, with 16 bases left between them. The CDR3 length is 14 residues. This CDR3 reads CSVDRQSYSNEQFF. In nucleotides, the CDR3 is TGCAGCGTTGACAGGCAGAGTTACTCAAATGAGCAGTTCTTC.

This clone was counted only a few times. This chain links TRBV6-6 with TRBJ2-1, with 10 bases aligning to TRBD2. The J segment lost 4 bases and the V segment lost 5 bases, leaving 14 bases of the junction unmatched. Germline CDR1 MNHNY, CDR2 SVGAGI (reference sequence). CDR3 size: 18 residues. The CDR3 region is CASSPRASGGPLYNEQFF. CDR3 DNA: TGTGCCAGCAGTCCTCGCGCTAGCGGGGGACCCCTTTACAATGAGCAGTTCTTC.

The CDR3 DNA reads as TGTGCCTGGAGGGAAACAGGGGCCGGGGAGCTGTTTTTT. Its protein product is CAWRETGAGELFF. The chain uses TRBV30 and TRBJ2-2, with TRBD1 identical over 7 bases. V dropped 3 bases and J dropped 6; count of bases not matched to a gene: 4. The CDR3 spans 13 residues. Germline V gene sequence: CDR1 GTSNPN, CDR2 SVGIG (reference sequence).

The chain uses TRBV6-5 and TRBJ1-5; D is possibly TRBD1 (6 bases). V was clipped by 7 bases and J by 9 bases, with 16 bases between them. CDR3 length: 13 amino acids. Germline lookup yields CDR1 MNHEY and CDR2 SVGAGI. The DNA for the CDR3 is TGTGCCAGCACCAGGGGCCAGGGGAGGCCCCAGCATTTT. This translates into CASTRGQGRPQHF.

V usage is TRBV19 and J usage is TRBJ2-2; 7 nucleotides align to TRBD2. The junction had 4 bases not matched to a gene; V was cut back by 1 base and J by 5 bases. There are 15 residues in the CDR3. The germline gives CDR1 LNHDA, CDR2 SQIVND (reference sequence). DNA for the CDR3: TGTGCCAGTAGTATAGCTAGCGGAATAACCGGGGAGCTGTTTTTT. This encodes CASSIASGITGELFF.

This chain joins TRBV4-3 and TRBJ1-2, with D possibly matching TRBD1 (5 bases). The CDR3 length is 16 residues. CDR1 and CDR2 from the germline V gene are LGHNA and YSLEER. Trimming pared 0 bases from V and 4 bases from J, leaving 15 bases between. The CDR3 loop reads CASSQDLLQGTYGYTF. The CDR3, as DNA: TGCGCCAGCAGCCAAGATTTACTTCAGGGAACCTATGGCTACACCTTC.

J is TRBJ2-3 and V is TRBV5-4; 7 nucleotides match TRBD2. CDR1 and CDR2 from the germline V gene are SGHNT and YYREEE (reference sequence). J lost 3 bases, V lost 4 bases, and 5 bases had no gene match. The CDR3 length is 14 residues. The CDR3 DNA sequence: TGTGCCAGCAGCCCAAGTAGCGGGACAGATACGCAGTATTTT. Translation: CASSPSSGTDTQYF.

For this clone: Its ends do not fully match the called genes, so a read error is possible. This chain connects TRBV6-5 to TRBJ2-2, with 7 bases matching TRBD1. The germline gives CDR1 MNHEY, CDR2 SVGAGI. The CDR3 loop spans 14 amino acids. The CDR3 DNA follows: TGTGCCAGCATTAAGACAGGGAACTCCGGGGAGCTGTTTTTT. It yields the protein CASIKTGNSGELFF.

The gene calls are TRBV29-1 and TRBJ1-2, with D possibly matching TRBD1 (5 bases). This CDR3 is built from 13 residues. From germline, CDR1 is SQVTM and CDR2 ANQGSEA. V dropped 4 bases and J dropped 3 bases, with 12 bases sitting between them. CDR3 residues: CSVAFTGDYGYTF. In nucleotides, the CDR3 is TGCAGCGTTGCATTCACGGGGGACTATGGCTACACCTTC.

The chain combines TRBV2 with TRBJ1-5; D is ambiguous. Germline lookup yields CDR1 SNHLY and CDR2 FYNNEI. The CDR3 has 15 amino acids. The V end lost 7 bases, the J end lost 4 bases, and 17 bases lay between the germline ends. CDR3 protein: CASTEAGESNQPQHF. CDR3 nucleotides: TGTGCCAGCACCGAAGCCGGGGAGAGTAATCAGCCCCAGCATTTT.

The CDR3 loop is CASRGVNYGYTF. CDR3 bases: TGTGCCAGCAGAGGGGTAAACTATGGCTACACCTTC. The rearrangement joins TRBV6-4 to TRBJ1-2; possibly TRBD1 for D (5 bases). The germline V gene has CDR1 MRHNA and CDR2 SNTAGT. This CDR3 has 12 residues. The V gene lost 6 bases and the J gene lost 2 bases, with 7 bases spanning the gap.

This chain links TRBV25-1 with TRBJ1-5; possible D gene TRBD1, 5 bases. This CDR3 is 14 amino acids long. Germline CDR1 is MGHDK and CDR2 is SYGVNS. The CDR3 DNA reads as TGTGCAGTACAACCGGGGGAGCGCAATCAGCCCCAGCATTTT. It translates to CAVQPGERNQPQHF.

J is TRBJ2-3 and V is TRBV3-1 (or the pseudogene TRBV3-2), with 9 bases identical to TRBD2. The V gene's germline CDR1 is LGHDT and CDR2 YNNKEL (reference sequence). Trimming removed 3 bases from V and 3 bases from J; junction bases left unmatched: 13. This CDR3 is 18 amino acids long. The CDR3 nucleotides are TGTGCCAGCAGCCAGATCCCGGGGCGGGAGGGCCTAACAGATACGCAGTATTTT. It encodes CASSQIPGREGLTDTQYF.

This clone was counted between two and nine times. V usage is TRBV29-1 and J usage is TRBJ1-1, with TRBD1 matching 9 bases. CDR1 is SQVTM and CDR2 is ANQGSEA in the germline V gene. This CDR3 has 13 residues. V was pared by 5 bases and J by 4 bases, with 5 bases of the junction left unmatched. DNA of the CDR3: TGCAGCGTTCCGGGACAGGGACTCACTGAAGCTTTCTTT. Amino acid sequence: CSVPGQGLTEAFF.

The rearrangement links TRBV29-1 to TRBJ1-2; 8 bases match TRBD1. The CDR3 length is 13 residues. V lost 7 bases to trimming and J lost 4 bases; unmatched junction nucleotides: 8. The V gene's germline CDR1 is SQVTM and CDR2 ANQGSEA. CDR3: CSASGTGPYGYTF. CDR3 DNA: TGCAGCGCCTCCGGGACAGGTCCCTATGGCTACACCTTC.

The genes are TRBV19 and TRBJ2-2, with a tentative D call TRBD2 (5 bases). Trimming shortened V by 6 bases and J by 2 bases, and 13 bases separated the two germline ends. Germline V gene lookup returns CDR1 LNHDA and CDR2 SQIVND (reference sequence). The CDR3 is made up of 15 amino acids. In nucleotides, the CDR3 is TGTGCCAGTAGATCCCCTGGAGGAAACACCGGGGAGCTGTTTTTT. Translation gives CASRSPGGNTGELFF.

The rearrangement uses TRBV6-6 and TRBJ2-6, with 10 bases aligning to TRBD1. This CDR3 is 19 amino acids long. Unmatched junction bases numbered 14, after V lost 5 bases and J lost 4 bases. Germline CDR1 MNHNY, CDR2 SVGAGI (reference sequence). The CDR3 bases are TGTGCCAGCAGTCGCCGACAGGGGGCTTTAGTGGGAGGGGCCAACGTCCTGACTTTC. It codes for CASSRRQGALVGGANVLTF.

V usage is TRBV5-6 and J usage is TRBJ1-2, with D possibly being TRBD1 (6 bases). CDR1 and CDR2 from the germline V gene are SGHDT and YYEEEE. This CDR3 comprises 15 residues. Trimming removed 0 bases from V and 1 base from J, with 10 bases in between. The DNA for the CDR3 is TGTGCCAGCAGCTTGGCAGGGGTGGGTAACTATGGCTACACCTTC. Its translation is CASSLAGVGNYGYTF.

In this sample, this clone turned up once. The chain combines TRBV7-6 with TRBJ2-2; possibly TRBD1 for D (7 bases). V lost 11 bases and J lost 2, with 15 bases in between. Germline loops: CDR1 SGHVS, CDR2 FNYEAQ. This CDR3 contains 14 residues. The CDR3 coding sequence is TGTGCCGTCGCGCGGGACAGTAACACCGGGGAGCTGTTTTTT. It yields the protein CAVARDSNTGELFF.

This rearrangement joins TRBV12-3 or TRBV12-4 to TRBJ1-1, with TRBD1 as a possible D gene (5 bases). This CDR3 has 13 residues. V lost 4 bases, J lost 1 base, and 7 bases lay in between. The CDR3 sequence is CASSSGGNTEAFF. DNA for the CDR3: TGTGCCAGCAGTTCGGGGGGGAACACTGAAGCTTTCTTT.

This chain connects TRBV3-1 (or the pseudogene TRBV3-2) to TRBJ1-2; D ambiguous. The CDR3 has 14 residues. Germline assignment: CDR1 LGHDT and CDR2 YNNKEL (reference sequence). Trimming removed 0 bases from V and 2 bases from J, with 7 bases in between. In DNA form, the CDR3 reads TGTGCCAGCAGCCAAGATACAACCAACTATGGCTACACCTTC. It codes for CASSQDTTNYGYTF.

This chain connects TRBV24-1 to TRBJ1-2; D is ambiguous. The V end lost 3 bases, the J end lost 8 bases, and 9 bases lay between the germline ends. This CDR3 has 12 amino acids. Germline V gene lookup returns CDR1 KGHDR and CDR2 SFDVKD. CDR3 in amino acids: CATSDLTFGYTF. CDR3 in DNA: TGTGCCACCAGTGATCTGACATTCGGCTACACCTTC.

This chain uses TRBV10-1 with TRBJ2-1; 7 positions agree with TRBD2. The germline gives CDR1 WNHNN, CDR2 SYGVQD (reference sequence). Trimming took 0 bases from V and 15 from J; bases not matched to a gene: 8. This CDR3 contains 13 residues. DNA for the CDR3: TGCGCCAGCAGTGAGTCAAGGCTAGCGGAGGCGTTCTTC. Its translation: CASSESRLAEAFF.

V and J are TRBV19 and TRBJ2-1, with 10 nucleotides matching TRBD2. The CDR3 loop spans 18 amino acids. The J segment lost 3 bases and the V segment lost 4 bases, leaving 12 bases of the junction unmatched. The germline V gene has CDR1 LNHDA and CDR2 SQIVND (reference sequence). The CDR3 coding sequence is TGTGCCAGTAGTACGAGGACTAGCGGCCACGGCGGCTACAATGAGCAGTTCTTC. Translating gives CASSTRTSGHGGYNEQFF.

The rearrangement links TRBV21-1 to TRBJ1-2; the D segment call TRBD1 is taken from the table without a DNA check. TRBV21-1 is a pseudogene. The CDR3 is made up of 14 amino acids. The CDR3 DNA reads TGTGCCAGCAGCAAGCCGGACAGAGGCTATGGCTACACCTTC. It yields the protein CASSKPDRGYGYTF.